Listed here is a single T cell receptor (beta chain). Its antigen is not identified. The CDR3 spans 15 residues. V lost 2 bases and J 5 bases, leaving 18 bases between the germline ends. Germline assignment: CDR1 GTSNPN and CDR2 SVGIG (reference sequence). Profiled with immunoSEQ multiplex PCR; TCRdb holds only in-frame clones, not every one. The sample holds 150,000 to 200,000 clones, over 75% seen once. The sample comes from a study of T cell responses to AZD1222 COVID-19 vaccine. Study findings and constraints: Dominant CD4 TCR responses targeted spike regions 160-218 and 743-854. Spike-specific TCR breadth and depth both grew after two AZD1222 doses.

The TCR was taken from an adult in good health. The chain is built from TRBV30 and TRBJ2-5, with D perhaps TRBD1 (5 bases). This specimen was peripheral blood, taken on day 0 of AZD1222 vaccination. Here the CDR3 reads CAWSPIGVVLETQYF. The CDR3 nucleotides are TGTGCCTGGAGTCCGATAGGGGTTGTTCTGGAGACCCAGTACTTC.